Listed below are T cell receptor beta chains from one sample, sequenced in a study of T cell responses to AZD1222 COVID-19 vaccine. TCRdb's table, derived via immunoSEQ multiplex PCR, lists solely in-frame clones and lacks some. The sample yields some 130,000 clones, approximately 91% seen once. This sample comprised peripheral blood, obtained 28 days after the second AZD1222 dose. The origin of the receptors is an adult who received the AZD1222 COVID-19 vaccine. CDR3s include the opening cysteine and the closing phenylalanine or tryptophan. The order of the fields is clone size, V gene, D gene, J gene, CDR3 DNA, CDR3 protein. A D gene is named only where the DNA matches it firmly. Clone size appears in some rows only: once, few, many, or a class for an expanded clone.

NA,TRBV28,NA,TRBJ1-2,TGTGCCAGCAGTTTATGGGCTTTTCCGGGGAGTGGTGGCTACACCTTC,CASSLWAFPGSGGYTF
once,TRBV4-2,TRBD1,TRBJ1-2,TGTGCCAGCAGTCCTACCAGACCGGGACAGGGGTTTTCCTATGGCTACACCTTC,CASSPTRPGQGFSYGYTF
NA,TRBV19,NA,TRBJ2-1,TGTGCCAGTAGTATCAATTCTCAAAAGCAGTTCTTC,CASSINSQKQFF
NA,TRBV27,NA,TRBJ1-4,TGTGCCAGCAGGCCCACAGGAGTAGGCGAAAAACTGTTTTTT,CASRPTGVGEKLFF
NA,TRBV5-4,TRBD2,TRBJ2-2,TGTGCCGCCAGCAACGGGCTAGCGGGAGGTGTGCTGTTTTTT,CAASNGLAGGVLFF
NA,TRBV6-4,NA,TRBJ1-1,TGTGCCGGAGGTGAGCCCCCTGAAGCTTTCTTT,CAGGEPPEAFF
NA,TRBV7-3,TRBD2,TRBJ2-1,TGTGCCAGCAGCTTTGGGACTAGCGGGTATGAGCAGTTCTTC,CASSFGTSGYEQFF
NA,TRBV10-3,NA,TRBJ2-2,TGTGCCATCAGTGGGACCGTGGGCGGGGAGCTGTTTTTT,CAISGTVGGELFF
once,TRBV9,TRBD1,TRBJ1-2,TGTGCCAGCAGCGTATACAGGGGATATGGCTACACCTTC,CASSVYRGYGYTF
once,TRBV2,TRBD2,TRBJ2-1,TGTGCCAGCAGGCAAAGGCGGGAGACTGGGAGTGAGCAGTTCTTC,CASRQRRETGSEQFF
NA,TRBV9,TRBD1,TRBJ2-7,TGTGCCAGCAGCCCTGACAGGGGTTTGTACGAGCAGTACTTC,CASSPDRGLYEQYF
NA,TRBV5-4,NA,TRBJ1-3,TGTGCCAGCAGCTTTGGGAGCAACCCGGGCACCATATATTTT,CASSFGSNPGTIYF
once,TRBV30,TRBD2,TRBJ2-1,TGTGCCGGCGGGAGGAACTTCTACAATGAGCAGTTCTTC,CAGGRNFYNEQFF
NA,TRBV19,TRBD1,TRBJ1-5,TGTGCCAGTACCAAATACAGGGGCAGCAATCAGCCCCAGCATTTT,CASTKYRGSNQPQHF
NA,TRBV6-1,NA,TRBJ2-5,TGTGCCAGCAGTGAAGGCGGGTTAGGAGAGACCCAGTACTTC,CASSEGGLGETQYF
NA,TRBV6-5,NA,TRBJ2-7,TGTGCCAGCAGTCGACTAGGGAGCTCCTACGAGCAGTACTTC,CASSRLGSSYEQYF
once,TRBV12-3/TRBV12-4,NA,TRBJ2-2,TGTGCCGGAGGGGATGACACCGGGGAGCTGTTTTTT,CAGGDDTGELFF
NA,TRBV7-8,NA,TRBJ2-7,TGTGCCAGCAGCTTGGCCCGGTACGAGCAGTACTTC,CASSLARYEQYF
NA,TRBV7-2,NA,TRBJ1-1,TGTGCCAGCAGCTCACGTTTGAACACTGAAGCTTTCTTT,CASSSRLNTEAFF